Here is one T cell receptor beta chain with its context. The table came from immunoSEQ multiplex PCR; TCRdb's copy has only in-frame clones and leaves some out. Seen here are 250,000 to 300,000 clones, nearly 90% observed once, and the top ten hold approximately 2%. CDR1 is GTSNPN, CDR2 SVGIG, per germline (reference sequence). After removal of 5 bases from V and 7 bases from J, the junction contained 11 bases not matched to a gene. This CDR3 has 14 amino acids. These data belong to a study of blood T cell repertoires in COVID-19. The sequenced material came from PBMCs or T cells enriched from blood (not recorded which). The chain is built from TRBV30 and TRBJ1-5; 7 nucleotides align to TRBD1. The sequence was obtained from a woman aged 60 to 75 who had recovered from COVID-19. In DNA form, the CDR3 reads TGTGCCTGGTCGGGAGGGGGCCTAAGACAGCCCCAGCATTTT. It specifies CAWSGGGLRQPQHF.